This passage covers 25 T cell receptor beta chains from one sample sequenced in a study of T cells in Graves' hyperthyroidism and ophthalmopathy. The source material, RNA transcripts, was used to amplify TCR beta CDR3 regions. Carried out on the TCR CDR3, a first-round RT-PCR used the HTBI primer set. TCRdb redid the calling of the multiplex PCR reads with MiXCR, one entry per CDR3 protein. This table has approximately 400,000 distinct CDR3 sequences, about 18% appearing once. Sequenced sample: blood. The receptors here all came from a woman under 30 with Graves' hyperthyroidism.

This clonotype came up once. This chain links TRBV6-1 with TRBJ2-7; TRBD1 agrees at 7 bases. There are 14 residues in the CDR3. CDR1 and CDR2 (germline): MNHNS, SASEGT. Germline trimming cut 5 bases from V and 2 bases from J; bases unmatched to any gene: 6. In DNA form, the CDR3 reads TGTGCCAGCAGTCCGCTGGACAGGCCCTACGAGCAGTACTTC. This sequence encodes CASSPLDRPYEQYF.

This clonotype was recorded at least ten times. The chain has TRBV27 and TRBJ1-1; 9 bases align to TRBD1. The V segment lost 5 bases and the J segment 1 base; nucleotides outside the gene matches: 2. The CDR3 has 14 residues. Germline CDR1 MNHEY, CDR2 SMNVEV (reference sequence). CDR3 bases: TGTGCCAGCAGTCAGACAGGGGGGAACACTGAAGCTTTCTTT. This gives the protein CASSQTGGNTEAFF.

This clonotype has at least ten counts. The V call is TRBV6-4, the J call TRBJ1-5; TRBD1 matches at 7 bases. The CDR3 is 17 amino acids. Germline loops: CDR1 MRHNA, CDR2 SNTAGT. Trimming cost V 5 bases and J 3 bases; bases outside gene matches: 13. The CDR3 DNA reads as TGTGCCAGCAGTACCCTAAGGGACAGCCCAAACAATCAGCCCCAGCATTTT. Translated, it gives CASSTLRDSPNNQPQHF.

This clonotype was picked up many times. This chain connects TRBV11-3 to TRBJ2-2; D might be TRBD1 (5 bases). V lost 2 bases and J 1 base, leaving 11 bases between the germline ends. The CDR3 runs to 16 residues. CDR1 and CDR2 (germline): SGHNT, YENEEA. CDR3 in amino acids: CASSLMRQGNTGELFF. Written as DNA, the CDR3 is TGTGCCAGCAGCTTAATGAGGCAGGGGAACACCGGGGAGCTGTTTTTT.

This clonotype was counted many times. V and J are TRBV12-3 or TRBV12-4 and TRBJ2-2, with TRBD1 matching 7 bases. The CDR3 runs 15 residues. V shed 7 bases and J 0 bases; nucleotides not matched to a gene: 5. CDR3 nucleotide sequence: TGTGCCAGCACCCCGACAGGGACGAACACCGGGGAGCTGTTTTTT. Its translation is CASTPTGTNTGELFF.

As regards this clonotype: At one of its ends the junction is not consistent with the germline gene, which may arise from a read error. The J gene is TRBJ1-1, the V gene TRBV10-2, with D perhaps TRBD1 (6 bases). Germline lookup yields CDR1 WSHSY and CDR2 SAAADI. The CDR3 has 15 residues. In DNA form, the CDR3 reads TGCGCCAGCAGCGCCCCCGACCGCGGGGACACTGAAGCTTGCTTT. This sequence encodes CASSAPDRGDTEACF.

This chain joins TRBV6-1 and TRBJ2-5; no clear D. Germline V gene data show CDR1 as MNHNS and CDR2 as SASEGT. V was cut by 6 bases and J by 6 bases, with 11 bases left in between. The CDR3 has 12 amino acids. In DNA form, the CDR3 reads TGTGCCAGCAGCTTAACCAGGCAGACCCAGTACTTC. This encodes CASSLTRQTQYF.

In this sample, this clonotype turned up many times. Mismatch with germline at one junction end may stem from a read error. V gene TRBV6-1 combines with J gene TRBJ1-1; D is ambiguous. Germline V gene lookup returns CDR1 MNHNS and CDR2 SASEGT. The CDR3 contains 13 residues. CDR3 coding DNA: TGTGCCAGCAGGGAAGACGGGAACACTGAAGCTTTCTTT. Amino acid sequence: CASREDGNTEAFF.

Many counts were recorded for this clonotype. The chain carries TRBV20-1 and TRBJ2-5; 12 bases map to TRBD2. CDR3 size: 15 residues. Germline CDR1 and CDR2: DFQATT and SNEGSKA (reference sequence). With 3 bases clipped from V and 3 bases from J, the junction kept 5 bases outside the gene matches. CDR3: CSARGGLAGKETQYF. The CDR3 DNA reads as TGCAGTGCTAGGGGCGGACTAGCGGGGAAAGAGACCCAGTACTTC.

The V gene is TRBV13, the J gene TRBJ2-7; 8 bases map to TRBD1. The CDR3 runs 14 residues. V lost 5 bases to trimming and J lost 3 bases; unmatched junction nucleotides: 6. CDR1 and CDR2 from the germline V gene are PRHDT and FYEKMQ (reference sequence). The CDR3, as DNA: TGTGCCAGCAGCACCGGACAGGGCGACTACGAGCAGTACTTC. As protein: CASSTGQGDYEQYF.

This clonotype was counted ten times or more. The CDR3 is CASSLRRDRGLQPQHF. The DNA for the CDR3 is TGTGCCAGCAGTTTAAGGAGGGACAGGGGGCTCCAGCCCCAGCATTTT. The chain joins TRBV28 to TRBJ1-5; 12 nucleotides line up with TRBD1. Germline CDR1 reads MDHEN; CDR2 reads SYDVKM. J was trimmed by 7 bases and V by 2 bases; bases with no gene match: 6. The CDR3 length is 16 residues.

This clonotype was seen many times. Given a much more abundant clone one base away, this may be a read error. This sequence joins TRBV12-3 or TRBV12-4 and TRBJ1-1; 9 positions match TRBD1. The CDR3 is made up of 14 amino acids. With 6 bases clipped from V and 5 bases from J, the junction kept 7 bases outside the gene matches. Written as DNA, the CDR3 is TGTGCCAGCAGACCAGGACAGGGGTGGACTGAAGCTTTCTTT. It yields the protein CASRPGQGWTEAFF.

This clonotype was detected ten times or more. The chain links TRBV6-1 to TRBJ1-2, with D perhaps matching TRBD1 (6 bases). V shed 4 bases and J shed 12 bases, with 15 bases lying between them. The germline V gene has CDR1 MNHNS and CDR2 SASEGT. The CDR3 has 12 amino acids. The CDR3 DNA reads as TGTGCCAGCAGTGGGCAGGGGCGAGCGGACACCTTC. It is translated as CASSGQGRADTF.

The table lists this clonotype with many counts. The V gene is TRBV12-3 or TRBV12-4, the J gene TRBJ2-5; 8 bases match TRBD2. The CDR3 has 15 amino acids. J was trimmed by 4 bases and V by 5 bases; bases with no gene match: 9. The CDR3 region has the DNA TGTGCCAGCAGTCCTAGACGACTAGCGACAGAGACCCAGTACTTC. This encodes CASSPRRLATETQYF.

Ten or more counts support this clonotype. This rearrangement joins TRBV6-1 to TRBJ2-7; 7 bases line up with TRBD1. This CDR3 contains 15 residues. Per germline, CDR1 MNHNS and CDR2 SASEGT. Trimming removed 5 bases from V and 0 bases from J; junction bases left unmatched: 7. The CDR3 sequence: CASSKTGTASYEQYF. The CDR3 DNA reads TGTGCCAGCAGTAAAACCGGGACAGCCTCCTACGAGCAGTACTTC.

This clonotype occurred many times. The V gene is TRBV20-1, the J gene TRBJ2-2; weak D call: TRBD1 (6 bases). CDR1 is DFQATT, CDR2 SNEGSKA, per germline (reference sequence). CDR3 length equals 14 residues. Trimming took 5 bases from V and 1 from J, leaving 11 bases between them. CDR3 sequence reads: CSAAPGQNTGELFF. CDR3 coding DNA: TGCAGTGCTGCCCCGGGACAGAACACCGGGGAGCTGTTTTTT.

The genes are TRBV24-1 and TRBJ2-7, with D maybe TRBD1 (5 bases). The CDR3 runs to 14 residues. CDR1 and CDR2 from the germline V gene are KGHDR and SFDVKD. Deletions cut 1 base from V and 2 bases from J, with 8 bases between. The CDR3 nucleotides are TGTGCCACCAGTGATTTACAGGATCCCTACGAGCAGTACTTC. This sequence encodes CATSDLQDPYEQYF.

This clonotype occurred a few times. This chain uses TRBV18 with TRBJ2-7, with 9 bases lining up with TRBD1. This CDR3 spans 14 amino acids. Unmatched junction bases numbered 3, after V lost 6 bases and J lost 0 bases. Germline V gene data show CDR1 as KGHSH and CDR2 as LQKENI. The CDR3 DNA reads as TGTGCCAGCTCTAGGACAGGGGTCTCCTACGAGCAGTACTTC. Its protein product is CASSRTGVSYEQYF. Complete variable domain (other parts from reference TRBV18 and TRBJ2-7): NAGVMQNPRHLVRRRGQEARLRCSPMKGHSHVYWYRQLPEEGLKFMVYLQKENIIDESGMPKERFSAEFPKEGPSILRIQQVVRGDSAAYFCASSRTGVSYEQYFGPGTRLTVT.

This clonotype was counted ten times or more. The chain uses TRBV20-1 and TRBJ1-3; TRBD1 aligns across 8 bases. The germline gives CDR1 DFQATT, CDR2 SNEGSKA (reference sequence). This CDR3 region has 14 residues. V gave up 6 bases and J gave up 0 bases; unmatched junction bases: 4. CDR3 in amino acids: CSAPDRVSGNTIYF. The DNA of the CDR3 is TGCAGTGCCCCGGACAGGGTCTCTGGAAACACCATATATTTT.

The rearrangement joins TRBV6-1 to TRBJ1-2; D is unclear. With 6 bases removed from V and 3 bases from J, the gap between germline ends came to 20 bases. CDR1 and CDR2 (germline): MNHNS, SASEGT. The CDR3 runs 16 residues. CDR3 DNA: TGTGCCAGCAGCGGTACCGTCCTCGGATCACACTATGGCTACACCTTC. This gives the protein CASSGTVLGSHYGYTF.

The sample holds many counts of this clonotype. This chain uses TRBV7-8 with TRBJ2-2; TRBD1 matches 12 bases. This CDR3 is 16 amino acids long. The junction had 7 bases not matched to a gene; V was cut back by 5 bases and J by 6 bases. Germline V gene sequence: CDR1 SGHVS, CDR2 FQNEAQ. The CDR3 coding sequence is TGTGCCAGCAGCCGGCTGGGACAGGGGGCCGCCGGGGAGCTGTTTTTT. As protein: CASSRLGQGAAGELFF.

Ten or more counts support this clonotype. This chain's CDR3 is CASSHRERYEQYF. DNA of the CDR3: TGTGCCAGCAGCCATCGGGAACGCTACGAGCAGTACTTC. This chain uses TRBV12-3 or TRBV12-4 with TRBJ2-7; possibly TRBD2 for D (5 bases). The CDR3 totals 13 residues. The V end lost 6 bases, the J end lost 3 bases, and 12 bases lay between the germline ends.

This clonotype came up many times. The chain links TRBV30 to TRBJ1-5; possibly TRBD1 for D (6 bases). The V and J ends lost 0 bases and 8 bases respectively, with 17 bases between them. Germline V gene lookup returns CDR1 GTSNPN and CDR2 SVGIG (reference sequence). The CDR3 has 15 residues. The CDR3 DNA reads as TGTGCCTGGAGTGTATGGGGGCAGGGGAGGGAGCCCCAGCATTTT. This gives the protein CAWSVWGQGREPQHF.

The table lists this clonotype with many counts. The CDR3, as DNA: TGTGCCAGCAGTGGAGAGCTCTACGAGCAGTACTTC. Translated: CASSGELYEQYF. V usage is TRBV2 and J usage is TRBJ2-7; D call uncertain. Germline V CDR1 and CDR2: SNHLY, FYNNEI. Trimming cost V 4 bases and J 3 bases, with 7 bases left between them. CDR3 length equals 12 residues. Filled out from reference TRBV2 and TRBJ2-7, the complete variable domain reads EPEVTQTPSHQVTQMGQEVILRCVPISNHLYFYWYRQILGQKVEFLVSFYNNEISEKSEIFDDQFSVERPDGSNFTLKIRSTKLEDSAMYFCASSGELYEQYFGPGTRLTVT.

On this clonotype: This could be a read error, since a much larger clone is one nucleotide away. This rearrangement joins TRBV14 to TRBJ2-5, with no clear D. The CDR3 sequence is 15 residues long. Germline V gives CDR1 SGHDN, CDR2 FVKESK. The CDR3 reads CASIQYSNGQETQYF. DNA for the CDR3: TGTGCCAGCATCCAATACAGCAACGGTCAAGAGACCCAGTACTTC. Full variable domain (outside the CDR3, taken from reference TRBV14 and TRBJ2-5): EAGVTQFPSHSVIEKGQTVTLRCDPISGHDNLYWYRRVMGKEIKFLLHFVKESKQDESGMPNNRFLAERTGGTYSTLKVQPAELEDSGVYFCASIQYSNGQETQYFGPGTRLLVL.